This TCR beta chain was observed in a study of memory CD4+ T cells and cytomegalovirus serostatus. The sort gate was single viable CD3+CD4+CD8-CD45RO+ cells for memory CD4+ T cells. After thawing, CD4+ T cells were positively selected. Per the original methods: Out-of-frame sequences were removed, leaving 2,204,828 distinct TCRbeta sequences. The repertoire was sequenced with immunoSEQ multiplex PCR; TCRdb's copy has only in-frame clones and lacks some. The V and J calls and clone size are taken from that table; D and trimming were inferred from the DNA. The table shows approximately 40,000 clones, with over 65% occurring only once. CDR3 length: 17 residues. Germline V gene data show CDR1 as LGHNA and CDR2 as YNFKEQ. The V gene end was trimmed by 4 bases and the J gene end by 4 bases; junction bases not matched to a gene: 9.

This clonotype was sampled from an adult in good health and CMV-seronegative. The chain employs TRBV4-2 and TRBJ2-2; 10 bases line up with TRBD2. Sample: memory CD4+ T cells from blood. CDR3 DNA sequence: TGTGCCAGCAGCCCCTCCCCAGCGGGGGGGTCCACCGGGGAGCTGTTTTTT. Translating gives CASSPSPAGGSTGELFF.